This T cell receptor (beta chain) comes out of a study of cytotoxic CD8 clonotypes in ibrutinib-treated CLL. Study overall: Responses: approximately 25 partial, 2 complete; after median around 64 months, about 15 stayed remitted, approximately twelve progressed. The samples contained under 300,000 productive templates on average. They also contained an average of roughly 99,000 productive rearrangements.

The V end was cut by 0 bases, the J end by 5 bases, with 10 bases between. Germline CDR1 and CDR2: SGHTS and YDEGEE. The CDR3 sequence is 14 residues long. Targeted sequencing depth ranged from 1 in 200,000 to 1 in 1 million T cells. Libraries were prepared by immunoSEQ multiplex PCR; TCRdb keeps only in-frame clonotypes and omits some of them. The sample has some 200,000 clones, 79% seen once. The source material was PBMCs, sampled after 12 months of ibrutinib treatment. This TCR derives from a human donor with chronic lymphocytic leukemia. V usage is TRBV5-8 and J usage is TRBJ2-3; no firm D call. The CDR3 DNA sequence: TGTGCCAGCAGCTTGGGTACAGCGAAAGATACGCAGTATTTT. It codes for CASSLGTAKDTQYF.